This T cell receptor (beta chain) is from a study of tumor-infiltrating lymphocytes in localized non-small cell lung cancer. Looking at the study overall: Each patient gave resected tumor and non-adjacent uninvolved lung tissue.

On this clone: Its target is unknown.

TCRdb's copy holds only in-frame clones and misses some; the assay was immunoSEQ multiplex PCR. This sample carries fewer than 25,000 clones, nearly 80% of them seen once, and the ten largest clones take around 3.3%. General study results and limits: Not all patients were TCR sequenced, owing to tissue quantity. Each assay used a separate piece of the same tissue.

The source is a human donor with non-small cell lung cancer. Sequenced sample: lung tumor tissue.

CDR3 coding DNA: TGTGCCAGTACAGGGACCGGGGAGCTGTTTTTT. Translation: CASTGTGELFF. V and J are TRBV19 and TRBJ2-2; possibly TRBD1 for D (5 bases). Trimming pared 7 bases from V and 5 bases from J, leaving 5 bases between. This CDR3 region has 11 residues. Germline CDR1 is LNHDA and CDR2 is SQIVND (reference sequence). The whole variable domain, remainder taken from reference TRBV19 and TRBJ2-2, is DGGITQSPKYLFRKEGQNVTLSCEQNLNHDAMYWYRQDPGQGLRLIYYSQIVNDFQKGDIAEGYSVSREKKESFPLTVTSAQKNPTAFYLCASTGTGELFFGEGSRLTVL.